Below are 17 T cell receptor beta chains sequenced from a single sample in a study of T cell repertoires and HLA-DP antigens. Produced via immunoSEQ multiplex PCR; TCRdb's table is partial and in-frame only. The sample holds approximately 100,000 clones, around nine tenths seen once. For these receptors, no antigen is known. Material for sequencing was CD4+ T cells from PBMCs. These receptors came from a man aged 50-59 years in good health and CMV-seronegative.

The CDR3 DNA reads TGTGCCAGCACCGACCCCGGGACAGTTAGCAATCAGCCCCAGCATTTT. This encodes CASTDPGTVSNQPQHF. The chain links TRBV7-2 to TRBJ1-5; 7 nucleotides line up with TRBD1. Unmatched junction bases numbered 9, after V lost 7 bases and J lost 0 bases. Germline CDR1 SGHTA, CDR2 FQGNSA. The CDR3 contains 16 residues.

The gene calls are TRBV6-5 and TRBJ2-3; D ambiguous. CDR1 MNHEY and CDR2 SVGAGI come from the germline V gene. There are 15 residues in the CDR3. The V and J ends lost 4 bases and 1 base respectively, with 12 bases between them. The DNA for the CDR3 is TGTGCCAGCAGTTCTCCTTTGGGCGGCACAGATACGCAGTATTTT. Translated: CASSSPLGGTDTQYF.

The chain combines TRBV9 with TRBJ2-7, with TRBD1 matching 8 bases. The CDR3 has 15 amino acids. CDR1 and CDR2 (germline): SGDLS, YYNGEE. Trimming at V came to 0 bases and at J to 5 bases, leaving 7 bases not matched to a gene. The CDR3 region is CASSVAPDRDHEQYF. The CDR3 DNA reads TGTGCCAGCAGCGTAGCCCCGGACAGGGACCACGAGCAGTACTTC.

This chain uses TRBV14 with TRBJ2-7; no reliable D call. Germline V gene data show CDR1 as SGHDN and CDR2 as FVKESK. The V gene lost 2 bases and the J gene lost 3 bases, with 5 bases spanning the gap. The CDR3 extends over 12 amino acids. The CDR3 DNA follows: TGTGCCAGCAGCCAAAACTTCTACGAGCAGTACTTC. This translates into CASSQNFYEQYF.

The gene calls are TRBV12-5 and TRBJ2-2; D is unclear. V was clipped by 3 bases and J by 0 bases, with 5 bases between them. Germline values: CDR1 LGHNT, CDR2 FRNRAP. The CDR3 consists of 14 residues. The CDR3 nucleotides are TGTGCTAGTGGTTTAAGTCCGAACACCGGGGAGCTGTTTTTT. This codes for CASGLSPNTGELFF.

This sequence joins TRBV7-2 and TRBJ2-3; a possible D gene is TRBD1 (6 bases). The CDR3 has 13 amino acids. V was cut by 6 bases and J by 3 bases, with 10 bases left in between. Germline lookup yields CDR1 SGHTA and CDR2 FQGNSA. CDR3: CASRRTVTDTQYF. The CDR3, as DNA: TGTGCCAGCAGGAGGACAGTTACAGATACGCAGTATTTT.

The chain joins TRBV6-5 to TRBJ1-2; D unclear. The germline V and J ends were trimmed by 8 bases and 2 bases, with 15 bases remaining between them. Germline-derived CDR1 and CDR2 are MNHEY and SVGAGI. This CDR3 is 14 amino acids long. CDR3 sequence (DNA): TGTGCCAGCTGCCCGAGGGCGGGAAACTATGGCTACACCTTC. Translating gives CASCPRAGNYGYTF.

The chain carries TRBV7-8 and TRBJ1-2, with D perhaps matching TRBD1 (6 bases). The V end lost 0 bases, the J end lost 7 bases, and 12 bases lay between the germline ends. Germline values: CDR1 SGHVS, CDR2 FQNEAQ. This CDR3 contains 14 residues. Here the CDR3 DNA reads TGTGCCAGCAGCTTAGCGGCAGGGGCAGGTGGCTACACCTTC. This translates into CASSLAAGAGGYTF. Full variable domain (missing parts from reference TRBV7-8 and TRBJ1-2): GAGVSQSPRYKVAKRGQDVALRCDPISGHVSLFWYQQALGQGPEFLTYFQNEAQLDKSGLPSDRFFAERPEGSVSTLKIQRTQQEDSAVYLCASSLAAGAGGYTFGSGTRLTVV.

J is TRBJ1-3 and V is TRBV2, with D tentatively TRBD1 (5 bases). The CDR3 is made up of 13 amino acids. Germline V lookup: CDR1 SNHLY, CDR2 FYNNEI. V lost 4 bases, J lost 2 bases, and 6 bases lay in between. As DNA, the CDR3 is TGTGCCAGCAGTGGAGGGGCTGGAAACACCATATATTTT. It codes for CASSGGAGNTIYF.

This clone has just a few counts. The chain links TRBV9 to TRBJ2-4; possibly TRBD2 for D (5 bases). CDR1 and CDR2 (germline): SGDLS, YYNGEE. The CDR3 length is 14 residues. The V and J ends lost 7 bases and 9 bases respectively, with 20 bases between them. The CDR3 reads CASAFSADGGIQYF. CDR3 sequence (DNA): TGTGCCAGCGCATTCAGCGCAGATGGAGGCATTCAGTACTTC.

The chain couples TRBV4-3 to TRBJ1-6; D gene uncertain. Germline-derived CDR1 and CDR2 are LGHNA and YSLEER. The CDR3 loop spans 14 amino acids. The V end lost 2 bases, the J end lost 7 bases, and 9 bases lay between the germline ends. CDR3 sequence reads: CASSQTVGNSPLHF. The CDR3 DNA reads as TGCGCCAGCAGCCAAACCGTCGGGAATTCACCCCTCCACTTT.

Remarks on this clone: In the same sample, other DNA sequences code for this CDR3. CDR3 in amino acids: CASGVTGGNQPQHF. CDR3 coding DNA: TGTGCCAGTGGCGTTACAGGGGGCAATCAGCCCCAGCATTTT. The chain recombines TRBV19 with TRBJ1-5, with TRBD1 identical over 7 bases. The J segment lost 2 bases and the V segment lost 8 bases, leaving 6 bases of the junction unmatched. The CDR3 is made up of 14 amino acids. Germline V CDR1 and CDR2: LNHDA, SQIVND (reference sequence).

V is TRBV18 and J is TRBJ2-2; D possibly corresponds to TRBD2 (6 bases). The CDR3 spans 15 residues. Trimming cost V 4 bases and J 4 bases, with 13 bases left between them. Germline V gene data show CDR1 as KGHSH and CDR2 as LQKENI. The CDR3 here is CASSRLEFRTGELFF. The CDR3 DNA reads as TGTGCCAGCTCACGACTAGAGTTTCGCACCGGGGAGCTGTTTTTT.

The chain is built from TRBV7-8 and TRBJ1-5; 7 bases fit TRBD1. This CDR3 contains 13 residues. The V and J ends lost 5 bases and 6 bases, in that order; junction bases with no gene match: 4. Germline lookup yields CDR1 SGHVS and CDR2 FQNEAQ. This CDR3 reads CASSMTGPQPQHF. The CDR3 bases are TGTGCCAGCAGCATGACAGGGCCTCAGCCCCAGCATTTT.

The chain couples TRBV6-1 to TRBJ2-3, with a weak D call TRBD1 (6 bases). The CDR3 is 15 residues long. The germline CDR1 and CDR2 sequences are MNHNS and SASEGT. The V gene lost 5 bases and the J gene lost 3 bases, with 15 bases spanning the gap. The CDR3 DNA sequence: TGTGCCAGCAGTTTGGCAGGGGTTGGGACAGATACGCAGTATTTT. Translation: CASSLAGVGTDTQYF.

This sequence joins TRBV11-2 and TRBJ1-2; D is ambiguous. The V and J ends lost 4 bases and 4 bases respectively, with 19 bases between them. CDR3 size: 16 residues. CDR1 is SGHAT, CDR2 FQNNGV, per germline. The CDR3 coding sequence is TGTGCCAGCAGCTCCCGGGTCCGAACAAGCCTCTATGGCTACACCTTC. Its protein product is CASSSRVRTSLYGYTF.

The chain uses TRBV7-3 and TRBJ2-6; D not resolved. Per germline, CDR1 SGHTA and CDR2 FQGTGA. The V and J ends lost 5 bases and 0 bases respectively, with 11 bases between them. CDR3 size: 16 residues. The chain's CDR3 is CASSRDGDSGANVLTF. In DNA, the CDR3 is TGTGCCAGCAGCCGAGACGGAGACTCTGGGGCCAACGTCCTGACTTTC.